This is a list of T cell receptor beta chains from one sample in a study of technical replicates of blood from several donors. Profiling relied on immunoSEQ multiplex PCR, and the TCRdb table lists in-frame clones only, not all of them. The sample records nearly 80,000 clones, about 90% being singletons. The source material was T cells isolated from PBMCs. The receptors derive from a human donor in good health. Each CDR3 is given without its conserved first and last residue.

TRBV11-2,ASSLAPQGLDTEAF
TRBV7-2,ASSREDQPQH
TRBV4-1,ASSQVGQGGYT
TRBV28,ASRRGDRVHEQY
TRBV4-1,ASRQPGQGYEEQY
TRBV6-6,ASSQGQDTQY
TRBV10-3,AISRDRDTEAF
TRBV7-9,ASSSGTGDYYEQY
TRBV11-2,ASSLSGNSQPQH
TRBV18,ASSQGEGTEAF
TRBV5-4,ASSSSGRTHNEQF
TRBV28,ASSPNQGSYEQY
TRBV7-3,ASSLGGLENTEAF
TRBV19,ASRTSSNEQF
TRBV11-2,ASSPGQGFREKLF
TRBV28,ASSFAGSYEQY
TRBV6-5,ASKFPGHTYEQY
TRBV5-1,ASSFGPQGLTNQPQH
TRBV6-5,ASRATSGSEETQY
TRBV10-3,AISEGNGANYGYT
TRBV29-1,SVDSISNYGYT
TRBV7-6,ASSRGQGTDTQY
TRBV13,ASSLLSGNEQF
TRBV7-2,ASSLARLAVETQY
TRBV10-3,AIKGAGGYNEQF
TRBV19,ASTQGVGYT
TRBV30,AWGTGTAYNEQF
TRBV28,ASSLVGGSNYGYT
TRBV5-6,ASSPSAGYYEQY
TRBV5-4,ASSSGLAGQSGTQY
TRBV19,ASSIGDLEQY
TRBV5-1,ASSWGTSGTYEQF
TRBV7-9,ASSPIRDMPYEQY
TRBV4-3,ASSQSQRAVYEQY
TRBV4-1,ASSQIGTGYNQPQH
TRBV5-1,ASSLAYANSGAATDTQY
TRBV6-5,ASSRDRNYGYT
TRBV5-1,ASREGQESYEQY
TRBV10-2,ASSVWQNTEAF
TRBV29-1,SSGPSGESNEQF
TRBV28,ASSAILTDEKLF
TRBV6-1,ASSSTGGYEQY
TRBV7-3,ASSMTGDTQY
TRBV29-1,SVHTTGATEAF
TRBV27,ASSLGTGGRGEQY